This entry is about one TCR beta chain. The primer mix had 60 Vbeta and 13 Jbeta primers. This table comes from immunoSEQ multiplex PCR, and its TCRdb copy is limited to in-frame clones, with some not included. The table lists 150,000 or so clones, 84% of them singletons. The V gene end was trimmed by 3 bases and the J gene end by 0 bases; junction bases not matched to a gene: 8. Germline assignment: CDR1 SGDLS and CDR2 YYNGEE. The length of the CDR3 is 17 residues. The sample belongs to a study of cytomegalovirus exposure and HLA in healthy donors. Although they were nominally healthy when sampled, donors likely had unrecorded immune exposures.

The receptor comes from a man in his thirties or forties in good health and CMV-seronegative. Sequenced: PBMCs. The chain couples TRBV9 to TRBJ2-5, with TRBD2 identical over 10 bases. CDR3 DNA: TGTGCCAGCAGCGGGGGGGGTACTAGCGGGGACCAAGAGACCCAGTACTTC. Amino acids: CASSGGGTSGDQETQYF.